Following are 7 T cell receptor beta chains from one sample sequenced in a study of cytomegalovirus exposure and HLA in healthy donors. It was with 60 Vbeta and 13 Jbeta primers that the PCR ran. Assay used: immunoSEQ multiplex PCR; TCRdb lists only in-frame clones, some missing. The sample has about 110,000 clones; 65% to 90% are singletons. Material: PBMCs. These receptors originate from a man aged 30 to 39 in good health and CMV-seropositive.

The chain recombines TRBV6-1 with TRBJ2-1; 7 nucleotides match TRBD2. The CDR3 runs 15 residues. Trimming took 6 bases from V and 1 from J; bases not matched to a gene: 6. Germline V gives CDR1 MNHNS, CDR2 SASEGT. CDR3 nucleotides: TGTGCCAGCAGCGACTTGGGGGGGTCCTACAATGAGCAGTTCTTC. Protein: CASSDLGGSYNEQFF.

This chain joins TRBV27 and TRBJ1-1, with D maybe TRBD1 (5 bases). With 2 bases removed from V and 8 bases from J, the gap between germline ends came to 12 bases. Germline CDR1 MNHEY, CDR2 SMNVEV (reference sequence). This CDR3 spans 13 amino acids. The CDR3, as DNA: TGTGCCAGCAGTTTAAGGGCAGGGTACGAAGCTTTCTTT. Its protein product is CASSLRAGYEAFF.

This clone has only a few counts. The chain has TRBV4-1 and TRBJ1-3, with D maybe TRBD1 (6 bases). Looked up from germline, CDR1 is MGHRA and CDR2 is YSYEKL. Trimming removed 0 bases from V and 4 bases from J, with 16 bases in between. The CDR3 consists of 17 residues. The CDR3 bases are TGCGCCAGCAGCCAAGAGGGTCGGGGGGCGTGGGGAAACACCATATATTTT. This gives the protein CASSQEGRGAWGNTIYF.

The genes are TRBV6-1 and TRBJ1-1; 7 bases are a match to TRBD1. CDR3 length: 13 residues. The V segment lost 3 bases and the J segment 7 bases; nucleotides outside the gene matches: 5. Germline V lookup: CDR1 MNHNS, CDR2 SASEGT. The CDR3 DNA follows: TGTGCCAGCAGTGACCACCGGGACAGTGAAGCTTTCTTT. Translation: CASSDHRDSEAFF.

This clone was recorded once. The chain links TRBV19 to TRBJ2-5; 14 bases map to TRBD2. Germline CDR1 is LNHDA and CDR2 is SQIVND (reference sequence). The CDR3 is made up of 16 amino acids. Trimming cost V 4 bases and J 5 bases; bases outside gene matches: 6. The CDR3 is CASSTGTSGGLETQYF. CDR3 DNA: TGTGCCAGTAGTACAGGGACTAGCGGGGGTTTGGAGACCCAGTACTTC. The whole variable domain, remainder taken from reference TRBV19 and TRBJ2-5, is DGGITQSPKYLFRKEGQNVTLSCEQNLNHDAMYWYRQDPGQGLRLIYYSQIVNDFQKGDIAEGYSVSREKKESFPLTVTSAQKNPTAFYLCASSTGTSGGLETQYFGPGTRLLVL.

The chain recombines TRBV6-5 with TRBJ1-1; 7 bases are shared with TRBD1. The J segment lost 1 base and the V segment lost 8 bases, leaving 10 bases of the junction unmatched. Germline V CDR1 and CDR2: MNHEY, SVGAGI. The CDR3 consists of 15 residues. CDR3 nucleotide sequence: TGTGCCAGCGCCCGAGCCGGGACAGAGAACACTGAAGCTTTCTTT. Its translation: CASARAGTENTEAFF.

The chain uses TRBV4-1 and TRBJ2-1, with TRBD1 matching over 9 bases. With 1 base clipped from V and 7 bases from J, the junction kept 5 bases outside the gene matches. From germline, CDR1 is MGHRA and CDR2 YSYEKL. This CDR3 has 15 amino acids. The CDR3 protein is CASSQGNRGRNEQFF. CDR3 nucleotide sequence: TGCGCCAGCAGCCAAGGTAACAGGGGGCGAAATGAGCAGTTCTTC.